A selection of T cell receptor beta chains follows, all from one sample in a study of shared clonotypes between healthy human individuals. TCRdb's copy holds only in-frame clones and misses some; the assay was immunoSEQ multiplex PCR. The table lists about 1.1 million clones, 75% to 85% of them singletons. The sequencing input was memory CD4+ T cells from PBMCs. The receptors were gathered from a man aged 18 to 30 in good health. Some clones in this sample may be carry-over from other donors' samples. Each CDR3 is given with its conserved first and last residue.

v_call cdr3_aa
TRBV2 CASIPDANTGELFF
TRBV5-1 CASRLSTGAEQYF
TRBV28 CASNTGGASTDTQYF
TRBV4-1 CASSQDRLAGGATDTQYF
TRBV7-8 CASSSELAGEASGGDTQYF
TRBV7-9 CASSTPPGAGSYNEQFF
TRBV28 CASSFPGLETQYF
TRBV4-1 CASSQEAPGTDTQYF
TRBV5-1 CASSRDSPLTGEQYF
TRBV5-4 CASSLDSTGELFF
TRBV5-4 CASSLGRGQGQYF
TRBV18 CASSPIGSGTDTQYF
TRBV2 CASSERAGRRDTEAFF
TRBV30 CAWSVLPTRGYEKLFF
TRBV5-1 CASSLAAAGGPGETQYF
TRBV28 CASNSRRGLFF
TRBV6-6 CASNYEGLGEQYF
TRBV28 CASSLTRTSGAGEQYF
TRBV15 CATSRDVGIQPYNEQFF
TRBV30 CAWYRGLHEQYF
TRBV7-9 CASSRGQALGSYEQYF
TRBV19 CASTPIVETGQLVRQPQHF